The 13 T cell receptor beta chains listed next were all sequenced from one sample in a study of T cell responses to AZD1222 COVID-19 vaccine. The table came from immunoSEQ multiplex PCR; TCRdb's copy has only in-frame clones and leaves some out. Among some 85,000 clones listed, about 90% were seen once. Source: peripheral blood, taken on day 0 of AZD1222 vaccination. The receptors were gathered from an adult in good health.

The chain is built from TRBV18 and TRBJ1-5; D not certain. The CDR3 length is 16 residues. CDR1 is KGHSH, CDR2 LQKENI, per germline. Trimming stripped 1 base from V and 0 bases from J, with 10 bases between. CDR3 protein: CASSPRSDNSNQPQHF. The CDR3 nucleotides are TGTGCCAGCTCACCACGATCGGATAATAGCAATCAGCCCCAGCATTTT.

The CDR3 loop is CASSLPRGRGAYEQYF. The CDR3 nucleotides read TGTGCCAGCAGCCTCCCCCGGGGGCGGGGAGCCTACGAGCAGTACTTC. The chain employs TRBV3-1 (or the pseudogene TRBV3-2) and TRBJ2-7, with D perhaps TRBD1 or TRBD2 (6 bases each). The germline CDR1 and CDR2 sequences are LGHDT and YNNKEL (reference sequence). V dropped 4 bases and J dropped 2 bases, with 18 bases sitting between them. This CDR3 is built from 16 residues.

The chain employs TRBV7-9 and TRBJ2-2; either TRBD1 or TRBD2 may fit D (6 bases each). The CDR3 extends over 14 amino acids. Trimming shortened V by 6 bases and J by 3 bases, and 11 bases separated the two germline ends. The germline V gene has CDR1 SEHNR and CDR2 FQNEAQ (reference sequence). The CDR3 sequence is CASRGGVDTGELFF. The CDR3, as DNA: TGTGCCAGCAGGGGGGGCGTGGACACCGGGGAGCTGTTTTTT.

V and J are TRBV3-1 (or the pseudogene TRBV3-2) and TRBJ2-1; 7 bases are a match to TRBD2. The CDR3 runs to 13 residues. Unmatched junction bases numbered 2, after V lost 0 bases and J lost 9 bases. The germline gives CDR1 LGHDT, CDR2 YNNKEL (reference sequence). Here the CDR3 DNA reads TGTGCCAGCAGCCAAGAGACTAGCCTTGAGCAGTTCTTC. As protein: CASSQETSLEQFF.

V is TRBV15 and J is TRBJ2-4; no clear D gene. Germline V gene sequence: CDR1 LNHNV, CDR2 YYDKDF (reference sequence). This CDR3 is 11 amino acids long. Trimming pared 8 bases from V and 2 bases from J, leaving 4 bases between. Here the CDR3 DNA reads TGTGCCACCGGGACCAAAAACATTCAGTACTTC. Translation: CATGTKNIQYF.

The chain employs TRBV7-8 and TRBJ1-4; 7 positions match TRBD1. Germline V lookup: CDR1 SGHVS, CDR2 FQNEAQ. With 2 bases clipped from V and 0 bases from J, the junction kept 18 bases outside the gene matches. The CDR3 is 21 amino acids. CDR3 sequence: CASSLSHFRRTGNATNEKLFF. Here the CDR3 DNA reads TGTGCCAGCAGCTTATCTCATTTTCGGCGGACAGGAAACGCAACTAATGAAAAACTGTTTTTT.

CDR3: CASSLTGNTYGYTF. DNA of the CDR3: TGTGCCAGCAGCTTGACAGGGAATACCTATGGCTACACCTTC. The chain carries TRBV5-4 and TRBJ1-2; a possible D gene is TRBD1 (6 bases). Germline V gene data show CDR1 as SGHNT and CDR2 as YYREEE (reference sequence). The CDR3 is 14 residues long. Trimming shortened V by 1 base and J by 4 bases, and 11 bases separated the two germline ends.

The chain recombines TRBV5-5 with TRBJ1-2; D may be TRBD1 (6 bases). The CDR3 totals 14 residues. CDR1 SGHKS and CDR2 YYEKEE come from the germline V gene (reference sequence). V was clipped by 1 base and J by 8 bases, with 15 bases between them. The CDR3 spells CASSLWTAAEGYTF. The CDR3 nucleotides are TGTGCCAGCAGCTTGTGGACAGCTGCGGAAGGCTACACCTTC.

The J gene is TRBJ1-1, the V gene TRBV28, with TRBD1 matching over 8 bases. The ends lost 4 bases at V and 4 bases at J; junction bases unmatched: 11. CDR1 and CDR2 (germline): MDHEN, SYDVKM. CDR3 length equals 16 residues. CDR3 DNA sequence: TGTGCCAGCAGTTCCGCTCCAGGGGGCGGGAGCACTGAAGCTTTCTTT. This gives the protein CASSSAPGGGSTEAFF.

This rearrangement joins TRBV10-3 to TRBJ1-6; TRBD1 is a possible D gene (5 bases). CDR3 size: 13 residues. The germline gives CDR1 ENHRY, CDR2 SYGVKD. Deletions cut 11 bases from V and 9 bases from J, with 17 bases between. CDR3 amino acids: CAFTWGEGSPLHF. The CDR3 DNA reads TGTGCCTTCACGTGGGGCGAAGGTTCACCCCTCCACTTT.

This sequence joins TRBV19 and TRBJ1-2; D gene uncertain. Trimming cost V 4 bases and J 5 bases, with 20 bases left between them. The CDR3 runs to 16 residues. Germline V gives CDR1 LNHDA, CDR2 SQIVND (reference sequence). CDR3 coding DNA: TGTGCCAGTAGTACCCCCACCGAGGGTTCCTGGTATGGCTACACCTTC. Translation: CASSTPTEGSWYGYTF.

This clone was recorded only once. This chain joins TRBV6-5 and TRBJ1-1; D is undetermined. With 5 bases removed from V and 1 base from J, the gap between germline ends came to 8 bases. This CDR3 has 13 amino acids. CDR1 and CDR2 (germline): MNHEY, SVGAGI. This CDR3 is CASSRRQNTEAFF. In DNA, the CDR3 is TGTGCCAGCAGTAGACGGCAGAACACTGAAGCTTTCTTT.

The rearrangement joins TRBV7-2 to TRBJ1-2; 7 nucleotides line up with TRBD1. CDR1 is SGHTA, CDR2 FQGNSA, per germline. There are 15 residues in the CDR3. V lost 5 bases, J lost 2 bases, and 8 bases stayed unmatched. The CDR3 DNA follows: TGTGCCAGCAGCCCCAACCGACAGGGAAACTATGGCTACACCTTC. It is translated as CASSPNRQGNYGYTF.